This T cell receptor (beta chain) was recovered during a study of early T cells in non-severe SARS-CoV-2 infection. Study summary: From unsorted whole blood, bulk RNA was sequenced, and the chains remained unpaired.

A note on this clonotype: Its antigen is still unknown.

The V end lost 2 bases, the J end lost 2 bases, and 11 bases lay between the germline ends. This CDR3 has 14 amino acids. Germline V gene lookup returns CDR1 SGHRS and CDR2 YFSETQ. The study's findings and limits: The matching step, a VDJdb search, favored anti-spike CD8 responses and missed private and CD4 specificities.

Researchers tagged individual cDNA molecules with unique molecular identifiers. TCRdb re-analysed the 5' RACE reads in MiXCR, keeping a single row per CDR3 protein. In the table there are fewer than 85,000 distinct CDR3 sequences, about 11% of which are singletons. This sample comprised whole blood, obtained at baseline. This TCR was sampled from an adult who was a healthcare worker with PCR-confirmed SARS-CoV-2 infection or an uninfected control (not recorded which). The chain links TRBV5-1 to TRBJ2-7; D unclear. CDR3 amino acids: CASSLDTHPYEQYF. The DNA for the CDR3 is TGCGCCAGCAGCTTAGACACTCACCCCTACGAGCAGTACTTC.